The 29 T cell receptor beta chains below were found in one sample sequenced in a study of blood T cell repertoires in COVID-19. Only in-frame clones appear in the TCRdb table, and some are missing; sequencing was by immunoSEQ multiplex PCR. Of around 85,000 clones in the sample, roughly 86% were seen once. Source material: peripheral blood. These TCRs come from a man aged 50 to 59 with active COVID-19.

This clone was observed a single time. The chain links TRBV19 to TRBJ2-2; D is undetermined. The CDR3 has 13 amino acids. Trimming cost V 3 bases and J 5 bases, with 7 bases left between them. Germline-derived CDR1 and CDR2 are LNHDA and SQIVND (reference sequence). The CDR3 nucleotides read TGTGCCAGTAGTATCAGATATACCGGGGAGCTGTTTTTT. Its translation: CASSIRYTGELFF.

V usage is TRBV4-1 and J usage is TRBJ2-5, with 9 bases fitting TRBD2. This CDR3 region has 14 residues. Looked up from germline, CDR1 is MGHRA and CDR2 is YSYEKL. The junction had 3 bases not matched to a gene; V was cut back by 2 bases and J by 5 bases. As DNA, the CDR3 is TGCGCCAGCAGCCAAAGCGGGGGGCGGGAGACCCAGTACTTC. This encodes CASSQSGGRETQYF.

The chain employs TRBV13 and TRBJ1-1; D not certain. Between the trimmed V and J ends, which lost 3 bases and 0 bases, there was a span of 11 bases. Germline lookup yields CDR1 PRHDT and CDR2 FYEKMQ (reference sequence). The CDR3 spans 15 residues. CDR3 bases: TGTGCCAGCAGCTTCTCGGCCAGGATGAACACTGAAGCTTTCTTT. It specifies CASSFSARMNTEAFF.

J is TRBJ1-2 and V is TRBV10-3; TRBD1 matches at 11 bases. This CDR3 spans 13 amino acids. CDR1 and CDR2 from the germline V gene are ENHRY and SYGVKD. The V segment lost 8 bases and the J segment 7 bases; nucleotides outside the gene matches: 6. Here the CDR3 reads CAIDGQGASGYTF. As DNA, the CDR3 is TGTGCCATCGATGGACAGGGGGCTTCTGGCTACACCTTC.

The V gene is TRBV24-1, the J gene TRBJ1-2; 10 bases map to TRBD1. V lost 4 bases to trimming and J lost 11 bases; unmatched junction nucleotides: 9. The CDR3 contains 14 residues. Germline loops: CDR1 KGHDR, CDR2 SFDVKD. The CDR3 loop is CATSDSGTGERYTF. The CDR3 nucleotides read TGTGCCACCAGTGACTCCGGGACAGGGGAGCGGTACACCTTC.

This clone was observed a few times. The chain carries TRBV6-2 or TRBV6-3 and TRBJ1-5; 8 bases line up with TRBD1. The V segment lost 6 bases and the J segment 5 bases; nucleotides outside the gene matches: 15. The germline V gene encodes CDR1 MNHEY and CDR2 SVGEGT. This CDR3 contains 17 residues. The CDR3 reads CASSPRRVRGLYQPQHF. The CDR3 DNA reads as TGTGCCAGCAGCCCCCGGCGGGTCAGGGGGCTTTATCAGCCCCAGCATTTT.

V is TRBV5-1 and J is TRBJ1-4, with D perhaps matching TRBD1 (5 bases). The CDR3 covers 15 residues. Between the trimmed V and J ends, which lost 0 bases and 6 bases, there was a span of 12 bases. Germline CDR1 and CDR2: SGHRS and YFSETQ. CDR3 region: CASSLAGRGDEKLFF. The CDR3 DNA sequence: TGCGCCAGCAGCTTGGCGGGGAGGGGAGATGAAAAACTGTTTTTT.

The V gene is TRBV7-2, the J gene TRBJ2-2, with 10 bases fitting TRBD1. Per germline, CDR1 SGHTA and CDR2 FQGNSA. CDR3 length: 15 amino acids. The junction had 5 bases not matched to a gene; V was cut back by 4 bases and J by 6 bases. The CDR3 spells CASSWTGGPAGELFF. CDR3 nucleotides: TGTGCCAGCAGCTGGACAGGGGGTCCGGCCGGGGAGCTGTTTTTT.

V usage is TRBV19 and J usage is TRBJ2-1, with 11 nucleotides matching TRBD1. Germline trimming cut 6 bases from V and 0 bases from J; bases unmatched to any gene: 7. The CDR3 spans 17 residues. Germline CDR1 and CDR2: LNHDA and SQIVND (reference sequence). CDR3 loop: CASSADRGHPSYNEQFF. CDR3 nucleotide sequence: TGTGCCAGTAGCGCGGACAGGGGGCATCCCTCCTACAATGAGCAGTTCTTC.

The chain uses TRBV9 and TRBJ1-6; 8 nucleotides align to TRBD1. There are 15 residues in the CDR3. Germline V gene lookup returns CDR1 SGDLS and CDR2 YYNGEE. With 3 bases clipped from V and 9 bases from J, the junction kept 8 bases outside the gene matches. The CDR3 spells CASSERTGRSSPLHF. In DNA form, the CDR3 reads TGTGCCAGCAGCGAACGGACAGGGAGATCTTCACCCCTCCACTTT.

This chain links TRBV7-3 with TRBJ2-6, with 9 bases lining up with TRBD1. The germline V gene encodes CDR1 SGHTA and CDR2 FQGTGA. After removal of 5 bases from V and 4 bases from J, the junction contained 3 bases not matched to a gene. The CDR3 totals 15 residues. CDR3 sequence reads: CASSLQGAGANVLTF. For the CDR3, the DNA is TGTGCCAGCAGCCTACAGGGGGCCGGGGCCAACGTCCTGACTTTC.

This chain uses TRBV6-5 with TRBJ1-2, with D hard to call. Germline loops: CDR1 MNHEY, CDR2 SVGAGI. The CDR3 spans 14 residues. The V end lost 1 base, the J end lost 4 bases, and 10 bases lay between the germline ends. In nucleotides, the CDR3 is TGTGCCAGCAGTTACTTAGCTTTCAGCTATGGCTACACCTTC. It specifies CASSYLAFSYGYTF.

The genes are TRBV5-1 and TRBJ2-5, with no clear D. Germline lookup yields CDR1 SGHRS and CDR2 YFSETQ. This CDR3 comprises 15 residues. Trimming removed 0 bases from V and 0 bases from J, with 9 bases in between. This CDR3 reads CASSLEQRYQETQYF. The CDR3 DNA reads TGCGCCAGCAGCTTGGAGCAGAGGTACCAAGAGACCCAGTACTTC. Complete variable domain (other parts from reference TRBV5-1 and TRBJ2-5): KAGVTQTPRYLIKTRGQQVTLSCSPISGHRSVSWYQQTPGQGLQFLFEYFSETQRNKGNFPGRFSGRQFSNSRSEMNVSTLELGDSALYLCASSLEQRYQETQYFGPGTRLLVL.

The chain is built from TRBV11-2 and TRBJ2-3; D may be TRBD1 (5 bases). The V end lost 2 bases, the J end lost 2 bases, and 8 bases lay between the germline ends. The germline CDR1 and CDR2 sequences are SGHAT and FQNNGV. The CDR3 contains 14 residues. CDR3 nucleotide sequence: TGTGCCAGCAGCTTAAGCAGGGCCACAGATACGCAGTATTTT. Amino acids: CASSLSRATDTQYF.

Here the CDR3 reads CASSAGRQGRSNSPLHF. The CDR3 bases are TGCGCCAGCAGCGCCGGACGACAGGGGAGGTCGAATTCACCCCTCCACTTT. The rearrangement joins TRBV5-1 to TRBJ1-6; TRBD1 aligns across 8 bases. CDR1 is SGHRS, CDR2 YFSETQ, per germline. CDR3 length equals 17 residues. Trimming at V came to 4 bases and at J to 7 bases, leaving 13 bases not matched to a gene.

CDR3 nucleotide sequence: TGTGCCACTACGTCAGGGACTGCCTACAATGAGCAGTTCTTC. Residues: CATTSGTAYNEQFF. This chain connects TRBV28 to TRBJ2-1; D might be TRBD2 (6 bases). The ends were cut back, 10 bases at V and 2 bases at J, with 15 bases in the middle. CDR1 is MDHEN and CDR2 is SYDVKM in the germline V gene. The CDR3 sequence is 14 residues long.

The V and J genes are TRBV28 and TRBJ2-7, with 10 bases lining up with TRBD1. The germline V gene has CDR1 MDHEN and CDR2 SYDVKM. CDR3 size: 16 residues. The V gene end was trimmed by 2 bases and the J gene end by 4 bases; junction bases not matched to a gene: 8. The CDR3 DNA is TGTGCCAGCAGTTTACTAGACAGGGGGCGAGGGTACGAGCAGTACTTC. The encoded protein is CASSLLDRGRGYEQYF.

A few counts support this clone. The CDR3 region has the DNA TGTGCCACCAGCAGAGATGTTTTCCCGGCTAGCGGGGGCTACTCCTACGAGCAGTACTTC. Its translation: CATSRDVFPASGGYSYEQYF. The chain uses TRBV15 and TRBJ2-7, with 10 bases lining up with TRBD2. CDR1 and CDR2 (germline): LNHNV, YYDKDF (reference sequence). The CDR3 loop spans 20 amino acids. V dropped 0 bases and J dropped 0; count of bases not matched to a gene: 14.

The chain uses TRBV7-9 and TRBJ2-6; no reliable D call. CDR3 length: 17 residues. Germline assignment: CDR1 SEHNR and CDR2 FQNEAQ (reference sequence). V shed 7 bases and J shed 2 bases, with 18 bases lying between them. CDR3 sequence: CASINLGQQTGANVLTF. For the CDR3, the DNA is TGTGCCAGCATCAATTTGGGCCAACAGACTGGGGCCAACGTCCTGACTTTC.

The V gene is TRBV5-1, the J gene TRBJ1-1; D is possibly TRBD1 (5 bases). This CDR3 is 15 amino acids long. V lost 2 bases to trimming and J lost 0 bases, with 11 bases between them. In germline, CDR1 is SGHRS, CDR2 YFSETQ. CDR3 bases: TGCGCCAGCAGCTTAAAGACAGTTCTGAACACTGAAGCTTTCTTT. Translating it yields CASSLKTVLNTEAFF.

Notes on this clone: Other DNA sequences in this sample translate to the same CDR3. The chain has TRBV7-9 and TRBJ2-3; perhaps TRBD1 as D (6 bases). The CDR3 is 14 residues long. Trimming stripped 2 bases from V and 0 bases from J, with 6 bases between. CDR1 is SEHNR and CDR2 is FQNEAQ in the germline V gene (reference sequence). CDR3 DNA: TGTGCCAGCAGCTTAACAGGGAGCACAGATACGCAGTATTTT. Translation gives CASSLTGSTDTQYF.

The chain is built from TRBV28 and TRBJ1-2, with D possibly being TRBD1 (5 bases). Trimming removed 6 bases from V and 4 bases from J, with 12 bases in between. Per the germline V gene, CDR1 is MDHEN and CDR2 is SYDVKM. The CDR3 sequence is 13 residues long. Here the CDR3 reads CASRIDSFYGYTF. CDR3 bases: TGTGCCAGCAGAATAGACAGTTTCTATGGCTACACCTTC.

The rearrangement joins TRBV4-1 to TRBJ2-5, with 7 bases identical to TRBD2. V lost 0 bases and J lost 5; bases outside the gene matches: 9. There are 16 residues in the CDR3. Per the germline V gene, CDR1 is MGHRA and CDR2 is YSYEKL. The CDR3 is CASSQDLTAGHETQYF. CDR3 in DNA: TGCGCCAGCAGCCAAGATCTGACAGCGGGGCACGAGACCCAGTACTTC.

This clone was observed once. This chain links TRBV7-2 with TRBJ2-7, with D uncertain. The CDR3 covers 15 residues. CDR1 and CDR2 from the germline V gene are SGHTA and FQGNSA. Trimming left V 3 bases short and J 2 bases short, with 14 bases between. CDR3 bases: TGTGCCAGCAGCTTGAAGACGGGTCCAACCTACGAGCAGTACTTC. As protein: CASSLKTGPTYEQYF. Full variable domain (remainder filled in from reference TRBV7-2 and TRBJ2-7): GAGVSQSPSNKVTEKGKDVELRCDPISGHTALYWYRQSLGQGLEFLIYFQGNSAPDKSGLPSDRFSAERTGGSVSTLTIQRTQQEDSAVYLCASSLKTGPTYEQYFGPGTRLTVT.

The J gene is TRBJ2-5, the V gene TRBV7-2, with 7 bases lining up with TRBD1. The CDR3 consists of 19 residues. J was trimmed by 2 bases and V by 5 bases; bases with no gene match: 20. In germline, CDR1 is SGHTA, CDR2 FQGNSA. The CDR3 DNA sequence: TGTGCCAGCAGCCCAAATCCCACCAGACAGGGTCGCCCACAAGAGACCCAGTACTTC. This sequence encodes CASSPNPTRQGRPQETQYF.

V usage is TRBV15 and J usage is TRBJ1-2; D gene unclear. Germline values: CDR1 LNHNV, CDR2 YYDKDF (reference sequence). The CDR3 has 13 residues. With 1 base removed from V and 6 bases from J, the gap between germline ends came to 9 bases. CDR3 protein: CATSRAGRDGYTF. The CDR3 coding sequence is TGTGCCACCAGCAGAGCCGGGAGGGATGGCTACACCTTC.

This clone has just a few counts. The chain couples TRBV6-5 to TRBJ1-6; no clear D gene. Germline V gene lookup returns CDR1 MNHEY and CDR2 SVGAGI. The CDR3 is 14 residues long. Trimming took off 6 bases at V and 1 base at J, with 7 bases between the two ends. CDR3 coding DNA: TGTGCCAGCAGCGGGAGGTCCTATAATTCACCCCTCCACTTT. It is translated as CASSGRSYNSPLHF.

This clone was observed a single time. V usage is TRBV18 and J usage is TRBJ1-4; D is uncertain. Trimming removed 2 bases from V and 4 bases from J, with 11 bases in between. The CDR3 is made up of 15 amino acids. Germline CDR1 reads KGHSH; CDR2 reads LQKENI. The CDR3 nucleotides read TGTGCCAGCTCACCAAGGGCAGGACTTAATGAAAAACTGTTTTTT. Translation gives CASSPRAGLNEKLFF.

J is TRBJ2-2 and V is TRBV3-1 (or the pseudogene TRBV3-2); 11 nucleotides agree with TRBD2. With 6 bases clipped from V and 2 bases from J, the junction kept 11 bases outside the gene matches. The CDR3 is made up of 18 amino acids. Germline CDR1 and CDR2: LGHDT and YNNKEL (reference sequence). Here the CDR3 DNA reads TGTGCCAGCAGACATACTAGCGGGAGAGCACAAAACACCGGGGAGCTGTTTTTT. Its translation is CASRHTSGRAQNTGELFF.